This T cell receptor beta chain was sequenced in a study of cytomegalovirus exposure and HLA in healthy donors. Study outcomes and limitations: Some V segments (TRBV6-2 and TRBV6-3 among them) were excluded as indistinguishable. Another analysis was done later, and it associated over 15,000 TCR beta sequences with HLA alleles at 0.05 false discovery rate.

CDR1 SQVTM and CDR2 ANQGSEA come from the germline V gene. The CDR3 has 14 amino acids. Trimming pared 4 bases from V and 0 bases from J, leaving 11 bases between. The PCR employed 60 Vbeta primers together with 13 Jbeta primers. Using immunoSEQ multiplex PCR, the repertoire was profiled, and TCRdb retains in-frame clones only, with some absent. The table lists some 85,000 clones, under 80% of them singletons. Only one count was recorded for this clone. No antigen is known for it. The sequence derives from a man between 18 and 35 years old in good health and CMV-seropositive. Sequenced: PBMCs. The chain joins TRBV29-1 to TRBJ2-3; TRBD2 might be the D (6 bases). The CDR3 protein is CSVVGLTSTDTQYF. The CDR3 nucleotides are TGCAGCGTTGTAGGACTAACCAGCACAGATACGCAGTATTTT.